One sample yielded the 6 T cell receptor beta chains listed below, sequenced in a study of T cell responses to AZD1222 COVID-19 vaccine. Libraries were prepared by immunoSEQ multiplex PCR; TCRdb keeps only in-frame clonotypes and omits some of them. The sample has roughly 60,000 clones; 85% to 90% are singletons. Material: peripheral blood, obtained on day 0 of AZD1222 vaccination. The receptors here all came from an adult in good health.

The chain joins TRBV2 to TRBJ1-1; D gene uncertain. The CDR3 is made up of 16 amino acids. CDR1 and CDR2 (germline): SNHLY, FYNNEI. V dropped 4 bases and J dropped 0 bases, with 15 bases sitting between them. CDR3 loop: CASSVTSTRMNTEAFF. The CDR3 DNA follows: TGTGCCAGCAGTGTCACATCTACCAGAATGAACACTGAAGCTTTCTTT. Looking up the rest from reference TRBV2 and TRBJ1-1 gives the full variable domain: EPEVTQTPSHQVTQMGQEVILRCVPISNHLYFYWYRQILGQKVEFLVSFYNNEISEKSEIFDDQFSVERPDGSNFTLKIRSTKLEDSAMYFCASSVTSTRMNTEAFFGQGTRLTVV.

The gene calls are TRBV5-4 and TRBJ1-2; 7 bases agree with TRBD1. The CDR3 consists of 15 residues. Losses at the gene ends were 0 bases for V and 5 bases for J; bases not matched to a gene: 7. CDR1 is SGHNT and CDR2 is YYREEE in the germline V gene (reference sequence). Here the CDR3 reads CASSLGKGQLYGYTF. The CDR3 nucleotides read TGTGCCAGCAGCTTGGGGAAGGGACAGCTATATGGCTACACCTTC.

The V gene is TRBV5-1, the J gene TRBJ1-2; D is unclear. The V end was cut by 7 bases, the J end by 2 bases, with 12 bases between. CDR3 length equals 13 residues. The germline CDR1 and CDR2 sequences are SGHRS and YFSETQ. CDR3 loop: CASGWGGNYGYTF. The CDR3 nucleotides read TGCGCCAGCGGATGGGGAGGGAACTATGGCTACACCTTC.

This rearrangement joins TRBV19 to TRBJ2-3; the D is unclear. The CDR3 has 16 amino acids. Trimming took 7 bases from V and 3 from J, leaving 20 bases between them. Germline-derived CDR1 and CDR2 are LNHDA and SQIVND (reference sequence). DNA of the CDR3: TGTGCCAGTACCAATAGAGCAGGTGGCAGGACAGATACGCAGTATTTT. This encodes CASTNRAGGRTDTQYF.

V gene TRBV6-1 combines with J gene TRBJ2-3; possibly TRBD2 for D (5 bases). CDR3 length: 16 amino acids. Deletions cut 2 bases from V and 3 bases from J, with 15 bases between. Germline assignment: CDR1 MNHNS and CDR2 SASEGT. In DNA, the CDR3 is TGTGCCAGCAGTGAAAACTCCGCCGGGGTAACAGATACGCAGTATTTT. Encoded protein: CASSENSAGVTDTQYF.

The chain is built from TRBV2 and TRBJ2-5; TRBD2 matches at 14 bases. V gave up 4 bases and J gave up 6 bases; unmatched junction bases: 7. Germline V CDR1 and CDR2: SNHLY, FYNNEI. CDR3 size: 16 residues. The DNA of the CDR3 is TGTGCCAGCAGTGGCCGACTAGCGGGGGGGCGGAAGACCCAGTACTTC. This codes for CASSGRLAGGRKTQYF. The full variable domain, its missing parts supplied by reference TRBV2 and TRBJ2-5, is EPEVTQTPSHQVTQMGQEVILRCVPISNHLYFYWYRQILGQKVEFLVSFYNNEISEKSEIFDDQFSVERPDGSNFTLKIRSTKLEDSAMYFCASSGRLAGGRKTQYFGPGTRLLVL.